These 16 T cell receptor beta chains originate from one sample sequenced in a study of blood T cell repertoires in COVID-19. The method was immunoSEQ multiplex PCR; TCRdb's version includes in-frame clones alone and lacks a portion of them. The repertoire holds roughly 80,000 clones, with about four fifths as singletons. Sample: peripheral blood. The receptor set was obtained from a human donor in a cohort sampled during active COVID-19.

CDR3 DNA: TGTGCCAGCAGCTTAGCGGAACAGGCGAGGGGAAACACCATATATTTT. As protein: CASSLAEQARGNTIYF. The rearrangement uses TRBV7-6 and TRBJ1-3; TRBD1 is a possible D gene (5 bases). CDR3 size: 16 residues. Per germline, CDR1 SGHVS and CDR2 FNYEAQ. V lost 0 bases and J lost 4, with 13 bases in between.

The chain employs TRBV18 and TRBJ2-1, with a tentative D call TRBD1 (6 bases). Germline lookup yields CDR1 KGHSH and CDR2 LQKENI. This CDR3 spans 16 amino acids. Trimming pared 3 bases from V and 0 bases from J, leaving 12 bases between. The CDR3 here is CASSPQGSSSYNEQFF. CDR3 sequence (DNA): TGTGCCAGCTCACCCCAGGGGTCCAGCTCCTACAATGAGCAGTTCTTC.

The V gene is TRBV6-2 or TRBV6-3, the J gene TRBJ1-1; 9 bases agree with TRBD1. Germline V gene lookup returns CDR1 MNHEY and CDR2 SVGEGT. The CDR3 loop spans 11 amino acids. With V trimmed by 5 bases and J by 12 bases, 4 bases remained unmatched. The CDR3 loop is CASSDGQGTFF. CDR3 in DNA: TGTGCCAGCAGTGACGGACAGGGGACTTTCTTT.

The V call is TRBV9, the J call TRBJ1-2, with 8 bases matching TRBD1. Germline V CDR1 and CDR2: SGDLS, YYNGEE. Trimming took 3 bases from V and 4 from J; bases not matched to a gene: 8. The CDR3 totals 15 residues. DNA for the CDR3: TGTGCCAGCAGCGCAGGAACAGGGGGGAGCTATGGCTACACCTTC. It yields the protein CASSAGTGGSYGYTF.

A few counts support this clone. The V call is TRBV28, the J call TRBJ1-1; D is unresolved. The germline gives CDR1 MDHEN, CDR2 SYDVKM. The V and J ends lost 6 bases and 1 base respectively, with 12 bases between them. The CDR3 has 14 residues. CDR3 sequence (DNA): TGTGCCAGCAGCCCCCGTCCTTGGAACACTGAAGCTTTCTTT. Amino acid sequence: CASSPRPWNTEAFF.

This clone appeared a single time. The rearrangement links TRBV3-1 (or the pseudogene TRBV3-2) to TRBJ2-2, with D possibly matching TRBD1 (6 bases). With 4 bases removed from V and 0 bases from J, the gap between germline ends came to 12 bases. Germline-derived CDR1 and CDR2 are LGHDT and YNNKEL (reference sequence). The CDR3 has 16 amino acids. CDR3 sequence: CASSPPGQPNTGELFF. CDR3 nucleotides: TGTGCCAGCAGCCCTCCTGGACAGCCGAACACCGGGGAGCTGTTTTTT.

This clone was seen only once. V gene TRBV5-6 combines with J gene TRBJ2-3; D call uncertain. Germline V gives CDR1 SGHDT, CDR2 YYEEEE. Trimming cost V 8 bases and J 2 bases, with 15 bases left between them. CDR3 length equals 14 residues. CDR3 sequence: CASLPAESTDTQYF. The CDR3 DNA reads as TGTGCCAGTCTCCCCGCGGAGTCCACAGATACGCAGTATTTT. The entire variable domain, with the rest obtained from reference TRBV5-6 and TRBJ2-3, is as follows: DAGVTQSPTHLIKTRGQQVTLRCSPKSGHDTVSWYQQALGQGPQFIFQYYEEEERQRGNFPDRFSGHQFPNYSSELNVNALLLGDSALYLCASLPAESTDTQYFGPGTRLTVL.

The V gene is TRBV28, the J gene TRBJ1-1; no reliable D call. The CDR3 is 14 amino acids. Germline values: CDR1 MDHEN, CDR2 SYDVKM. Between the trimmed V and J ends, which lost 1 base and 1 base, there was a span of 7 bases. Written as DNA, the CDR3 is TGTGCCAGCAGTTTATCTCGACAGAACACTGAAGCTTTCTTT. This translates into CASSLSRQNTEAFF.

The CDR3 bases are TGTGCCAGCAGTGAAGCTTCAGGGACAGCGGCCCTCATGAACACTGAAGCTTTCTTT. Amino acid sequence: CASSEASGTAALMNTEAFF. The V and J genes are TRBV6-1 and TRBJ1-1; 7 positions match TRBD1. V lost 0 bases to trimming and J lost 0 bases; unmatched junction nucleotides: 13. Germline values: CDR1 MNHNS, CDR2 SASEGT. The CDR3 totals 19 residues.

The chain couples TRBV10-3 to TRBJ2-7, with D tentatively TRBD1 (5 bases). Germline V gene data show CDR1 as ENHRY and CDR2 as SYGVKD. CDR3 length equals 15 residues. The germline V and J ends were trimmed by 6 bases and 4 bases, with 19 bases remaining between them. The CDR3 coding sequence is TGTGCCATCAGAACCCCGGACACGGCAAAGTACGAGCAGTACTTC. It yields the protein CAIRTPDTAKYEQYF.

This clone appeared a single time. The rearrangement links TRBV6-5 to TRBJ2-5; 8 bases line up with TRBD2. Germline assignment: CDR1 MNHEY and CDR2 SVGAGI. Germline trimming cut 0 bases from V and 5 bases from J; bases unmatched to any gene: 8. The CDR3 has 16 residues. As DNA, the CDR3 is TGTGCCAGCAGTTACTCCCGTGCGGGGGGAGGTGAGACCCAGTACTTC. It is translated as CASSYSRAGGGETQYF.

V is TRBV4-2 and J is TRBJ1-5; D gene ambiguous. The CDR3 is 18 residues long. Per germline, CDR1 LGHNA and CDR2 YNFKEQ. V shed 0 bases and J shed 1 base, with 16 bases lying between them. Written as DNA, the CDR3 is TGTGCCAGCAGCCAAGATCGGACGGGGAAGGAAAGCAATCAGCCCCAGCATTTT. This encodes CASSQDRTGKESNQPQHF.

V is TRBV5-4 and J is TRBJ1-2; 8 bases align to TRBD1. Germline lookup yields CDR1 SGHNT and CDR2 YYREEE (reference sequence). This CDR3 spans 13 amino acids. After removal of 5 bases from V and 8 bases from J, the junction contained 8 bases not matched to a gene. The CDR3 sequence: CASSSGQGGGYTF. The CDR3 DNA follows: TGTGCCAGCAGTTCCGGACAGGGAGGCGGCTACACCTTC.

The chain recombines TRBV3-1 (or the pseudogene TRBV3-2) with TRBJ2-2, with a weak D call TRBD2 (6 bases). The CDR3 totals 17 residues. Germline V CDR1 and CDR2: LGHDT, YNNKEL (reference sequence). V dropped 7 bases and J dropped 4 bases, with 22 bases sitting between them. DNA for the CDR3: TGTGCCAGCACCCCTTATCCCCCCGGGACTCTCACCGGGGAGCTGTTTTTT. Translated: CASTPYPPGTLTGELFF.

CDR3 nucleotides: TGTGCCATCAGGCCTCTAGCGGGAGAAGATAACACCGGGGAGCTGTTTTTT. Its translation is CAIRPLAGEDNTGELFF. The gene calls are TRBV10-3 and TRBJ2-2; 10 nucleotides agree with TRBD2. The CDR3 length is 17 residues. Germline values: CDR1 ENHRY, CDR2 SYGVKD. V lost 6 bases and J lost 2; bases outside the gene matches: 9.

This clone has just a few counts. The J gene is TRBJ1-1, the V gene TRBV28, with D perhaps TRBD1 (6 bases). Trimming removed 5 bases at V and 3 bases at J, with 7 bases between. Germline CDR1 reads MDHEN; CDR2 reads SYDVKM. CDR3 length: 12 amino acids. The DNA for the CDR3 is TGTGCCAGCAGTGAGGGGGACACTGAAGCTTTCTTT. Its protein product is CASSEGDTEAFF.